The TCR beta chain described here comes from a study of tumor and adjacent non-tumor tissue in lung cancer. To note about this clonotype: Antigen unknown. The germline gene is not matched at one end of the junction; a read error may be the cause.

Study results and limitations: Higher tumor TCR diversity was associated with shorter survival. TCR diversity was significantly greater in tumor than normal lung tissue. Tumor repertoires had a smaller top 100 clone share than normal lung.

The template was RNA from unsorted bulk tissue. Three rounds of nested PCR, following a modified ARM-PCR protocol, produced the TCRbeta library. TCRdb re-called the multiplex PCR reads with MiXCR, one entry per CDR3 protein. This sample has fewer than 120,000 distinct CDR3 sequences, with around 82% found just once. The CDR3 runs to 16 residues. Germline V lookup: CDR1 MDHEN, CDR2 SYDVKM. V and J are TRBV28 and TRBJ2-1; D is unresolved. The receptor was isolated from a man aged 70-80 years with non-small cell lung cancer. Sequencing input: lung tumor tissue. CDR3 residues: CASSPFRGTSYNEQFF. CDR3 DNA sequence: TGCGCCAGCAGCCCCTTTCGAGGAACCTCCTACAATGAGCAGTTCTTC.